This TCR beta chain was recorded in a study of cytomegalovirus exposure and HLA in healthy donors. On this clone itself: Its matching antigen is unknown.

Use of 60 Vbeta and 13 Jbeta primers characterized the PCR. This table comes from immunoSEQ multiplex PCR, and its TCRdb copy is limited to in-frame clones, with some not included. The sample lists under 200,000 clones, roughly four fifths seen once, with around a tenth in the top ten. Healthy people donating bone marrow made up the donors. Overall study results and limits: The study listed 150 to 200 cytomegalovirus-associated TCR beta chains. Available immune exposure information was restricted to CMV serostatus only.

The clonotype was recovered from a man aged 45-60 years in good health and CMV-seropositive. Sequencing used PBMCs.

The CDR3 nucleotides are TGCGCCAGCAGCTTAATTACCGGGACAAGGACCTACAATGAGCAGTTCTTC. Translated, it gives CASSLITGTRTYNEQFF. The chain carries TRBV5-1 and TRBJ2-1, with TRBD1 as a possible D gene (6 bases). CDR1 is SGHRS and CDR2 is YFSETQ in the germline V gene. The CDR3 length is 17 residues. The V end was cut by 2 bases, the J end by 2 bases, with 17 bases between.